This passage covers 25 T cell receptor beta chains from one sample sequenced in a study of cytomegalovirus exposure and HLA in healthy donors. 13 Jbeta primers and 60 Vbeta primers were used for the PCR. Measured with immunoSEQ multiplex PCR; TCRdb has only the in-frame clones, and not every one. The repertoire consists of under 200,000 clones, with approximately 80% occurring once and the leading ten covering less than 2.5%. Sequenced material: PBMCs. Receptors originate from a man aged 45-65 years in good health and CMV-seropositive.

This clone was recorded a few times. The chain is built from TRBV30 and TRBJ1-5, with D unresolved. CDR3 length: 14 amino acids. V was pared by 5 bases and J by 4 bases, with 15 bases between. The germline V gene encodes CDR1 GTSNPN and CDR2 SVGIG (reference sequence). The CDR3 bases are TGTGCCTGGGGGCTCGGGGAGTCTAATCAGCCCCAGCATTTT. It specifies CAWGLGESNQPQHF.

The chain couples TRBV28 to TRBJ2-7, with 12 nucleotides matching TRBD2. Germline lookup yields CDR1 MDHEN and CDR2 SYDVKM. The CDR3 is 15 amino acids. The trim removed 6 bases at V and 3 bases at J, leaving 6 bases unmatched. Here the CDR3 DNA reads TGTGCCAGCAGACAGACTAGCGGGAGAAACTACGAGCAGTACTTC. Protein sequence: CASRQTSGRNYEQYF.

The V call is TRBV2, the J call TRBJ2-3; possibly TRBD2 for D (6 bases). This CDR3 has 14 amino acids. The V gene lost 5 bases and the J gene lost 0 bases, with 9 bases spanning the gap. The germline V gene encodes CDR1 SNHLY and CDR2 FYNNEI. CDR3 sequence reads: CASSQDYSTDTQYF. CDR3 bases: TGTGCCAGCAGTCAGGACTATAGCACAGATACGCAGTATTTT. Full variable domain (missing parts from reference TRBV2 and TRBJ2-3): EPEVTQTPSHQVTQMGQEVILRCVPISNHLYFYWYRQILGQKVEFLVSFYNNEISEKSEIFDDQFSVERPDGSNFTLKIRSTKLEDSAMYFCASSQDYSTDTQYFGPGTRLTVL.

This chain links TRBV7-6 with TRBJ2-1, with D possibly being TRBD1 (5 bases). The germline V gene encodes CDR1 SGHVS and CDR2 FNYEAQ. The CDR3 covers 16 residues. V was clipped by 1 base and J by 0 bases, with 10 bases between them. Written as DNA, the CDR3 is TGTGCCAGCAGCTTAGAAGGGGCAGGCTCCTACAATGAGCAGTTCTTC. Translation: CASSLEGAGSYNEQFF.

The V and J genes are TRBV28 and TRBJ1-2; perhaps TRBD1 as D (5 bases). The CDR3 contains 15 residues. Trimming pared 1 base from V and 0 bases from J, leaving 9 bases between. The germline CDR1 and CDR2 sequences are MDHEN and SYDVKM. The CDR3 coding sequence is TGTGCCAGCAGTTTATTTGGGGCCCCTAACTATGGCTACACCTTC. This codes for CASSLFGAPNYGYTF.

The count of this clone is one. The chain uses TRBV11-2 and TRBJ2-2; 8 positions agree with TRBD1. Germline V CDR1 and CDR2: SGHAT, FQNNGV. Unmatched junction bases numbered 5, after V lost 1 base and J lost 7 bases. This CDR3 is built from 15 residues. CDR3 DNA sequence: TGTGCCAGCAGCTTAGTGACAGGGGACGGCGGGGAGCTGTTTTTT. It is translated as CASSLVTGDGGELFF.

The chain recombines TRBV5-4 with TRBJ2-1, with 14 bases matching TRBD2. The germline V gene encodes CDR1 SGHNT and CDR2 YYREEE (reference sequence). CDR3 size: 16 residues. V dropped 3 bases and J dropped 7; count of bases not matched to a gene: 6. In DNA form, the CDR3 reads TGTGCCAGCAGCTCGCCGACTAGCGGGGGGGCAAATGAGCAGTTCTTC. Residues: CASSSPTSGGANEQFF. Drawing the rest from reference TRBV5-4 and TRBJ2-1, the complete variable domain is ETGVTQSPTHLIKTRGQQVTLRCSSQSGHNTVSWYQQALGQGPQFIFQYYREEENGRGNFPPRFSGLQFPNYSSELNVNALELDDSALYLCASSSPTSGGANEQFFGPGTRLTVL.

The V gene is TRBV5-1, the J gene TRBJ1-4, with 7 nucleotides matching TRBD1. Per the germline V gene, CDR1 is SGHRS and CDR2 is YFSETQ. This CDR3 comprises 16 residues. The V gene end was trimmed by 3 bases and the J gene end by 0 bases; junction bases not matched to a gene: 5. CDR3 sequence: CASSWRQGATNEKLFF. CDR3 nucleotides: TGCGCCAGCAGCTGGAGACAGGGCGCAACTAATGAAAAACTGTTTTTT.

J is TRBJ2-7 and V is TRBV7-2, with D possibly matching TRBD2 (7 bases). This CDR3 is 16 amino acids long. Germline loops: CDR1 SGHTA, CDR2 FQGNSA. With 0 bases removed from V and 4 bases from J, the gap between germline ends came to 16 bases. The CDR3 here is CASSLAVVQGGYEQYF. The CDR3 DNA reads as TGTGCCAGCAGCTTAGCGGTAGTACAGGGAGGGTACGAGCAGTACTTC.

The V gene is TRBV19, the J gene TRBJ2-2; D is ambiguous. The germline CDR1 and CDR2 sequences are LNHDA and SQIVND (reference sequence). This CDR3 region has 13 residues. V was clipped by 3 bases and J by 3 bases, with 5 bases between them. CDR3 bases: TGTGCCAGTAGTATTACGGACACCGGGGAGCTGTTTTTT. Its translation is CASSITDTGELFF.

This chain links TRBV5-1 with TRBJ2-2, with D tentatively TRBD2 (5 bases). CDR3 length equals 14 residues. Looked up from germline, CDR1 is SGHRS and CDR2 is YFSETQ. Trimming pared 1 base from V and 4 bases from J, leaving 8 bases between. The CDR3 DNA sequence: TGCGCCAGCAGCTTGTTCGGAGGCACCGGGGAGCTGTTTTTT. It specifies CASSLFGGTGELFF.

This chain's CDR3 is CASSLFDTGGVEQYF. The CDR3 DNA is TGCGCCAGCAGCTTGTTCGATACGGGGGGGGTCGAGCAGTACTTC. The chain has TRBV5-1 and TRBJ2-7; TRBD2 matches at 8 bases. The germline V gene has CDR1 SGHRS and CDR2 YFSETQ. With 1 base clipped from V and 6 bases from J, the junction kept 9 bases outside the gene matches. The CDR3 covers 15 residues.

The V gene is TRBV4-2, the J gene TRBJ2-1, with 9 nucleotides matching TRBD2. The junction had 4 bases not matched to a gene; V was cut back by 3 bases and J by 4 bases. The CDR3 runs to 15 residues. Germline CDR1 LGHNA, CDR2 YNFKEQ. Here the CDR3 reads CASSQISGGYNEQFF. CDR3 in DNA: TGTGCCAGCAGCCAGATCAGCGGGGGGTACAATGAGCAGTTCTTC.

The chain joins TRBV7-8 to TRBJ2-5, with D possibly TRBD1 on 6 matching bases. Germline V lookup: CDR1 SGHVS, CDR2 FQNEAQ. V lost 5 bases to trimming and J lost 5 bases, with 21 bases between them. The CDR3 has 16 amino acids. For the CDR3, the DNA is TGTGCCAGCAGCCCTAACCCGGCAGGGGCCGGGGAGACCCAGTACTTC. Protein: CASSPNPAGAGETQYF.

The V gene is TRBV18, the J gene TRBJ1-3; 7 bases align to TRBD1. Trimming removed 5 bases from V and 4 bases from J; junction bases left unmatched: 8. Germline V gene sequence: CDR1 KGHSH, CDR2 LQKENI. This CDR3 comprises 15 residues. The CDR3 DNA reads TGTGCCAGCTCATTGTTAGGGGGCTCCGGAAACACCATATATTTT. Translated, it gives CASSLLGGSGNTIYF.

The rearrangement uses TRBV29-1 and TRBJ1-2; possible D gene TRBD1, 6 bases. CDR1 is SQVTM and CDR2 is ANQGSEA in the germline V gene. The CDR3 covers 16 residues. With 6 bases removed from V and 1 base from J, the gap between germline ends came to 21 bases. The CDR3 loop reads CSVDGQLKSLNYGYTF. The CDR3 DNA sequence: TGCAGCGTGGACGGACAGTTAAAAAGCCTTAACTATGGCTACACCTTC.

The chain couples TRBV5-5 to TRBJ2-7; D is undetermined. The germline V and J ends were trimmed by 3 bases and 4 bases, with 17 bases remaining between them. This CDR3 is built from 15 residues. Germline assignment: CDR1 SGHKS and CDR2 YYEKEE (reference sequence). CDR3 coding DNA: TGTGCCAGCAGCTCCCATTTGGTAACCGCGTACGAGCAGTACTTC. Encoded protein: CASSSHLVTAYEQYF.

The chain is built from TRBV7-8 and TRBJ2-7; 13 bases are shared with TRBD2. The CDR3 consists of 17 residues. CDR1 SGHVS and CDR2 FQNEAQ come from the germline V gene. J lost 3 bases, V lost 1 base, and 6 bases had no gene match. CDR3 region: CASSLEWTSGGIYEQYF. The CDR3 coding sequence is TGTGCCAGCAGCTTAGAGTGGACTAGCGGGGGTATCTACGAGCAGTACTTC.

This clone was detected only a few times. The chain employs TRBV11-3 and TRBJ2-5; possible D gene TRBD1, 6 bases. The length of the CDR3 is 15 residues. The V end lost 5 bases, the J end lost 1 base, and 14 bases lay between the germline ends. Germline CDR1 and CDR2: SGHNT and YENEEA. The CDR3 loop reads CASSEGQGPQETQYF. In DNA, the CDR3 is TGTGCCAGCAGCGAGGGGCAGGGGCCCCAAGAGACCCAGTACTTC.

This chain uses TRBV19 with TRBJ1-1; D call uncertain. This CDR3 region has 13 residues. CDR1 is LNHDA and CDR2 is SQIVND in the germline V gene (reference sequence). Deletions cut 10 bases from V and 0 bases from J, with 12 bases between. The CDR3: CATSPRVNTEAFF. In nucleotides, the CDR3 is TGTGCCACCTCACCAAGAGTGAACACTGAAGCTTTCTTT.

This chain links TRBV5-4 with TRBJ2-3; D gene uncertain. Between the trimmed V and J ends, which lost 1 base and 8 bases, there was a span of 11 bases. The CDR3 loop spans 13 amino acids. In germline, CDR1 is SGHNT, CDR2 YYREEE (reference sequence). CDR3 region: CASSLPRSVTQYF. The CDR3 DNA follows: TGTGCCAGCAGCTTGCCTAGATCGGTTACGCAGTATTTT.

The V call is TRBV11-2, the J call TRBJ2-1; D gene uncertain. Germline V gene lookup returns CDR1 SGHAT and CDR2 FQNNGV. This CDR3 spans 17 amino acids. Trimming cost V 1 base and J 2 bases, with 15 bases left between them. This chain's CDR3 is CASSLGPVRGPYNEQFF. As DNA, the CDR3 is TGTGCCAGCAGCTTAGGCCCTGTGAGAGGCCCCTACAATGAGCAGTTCTTC.

The rearrangement joins TRBV6-5 to TRBJ1-2; TRBD1 matches 8 bases. Germline assignment: CDR1 MNHEY and CDR2 SVGAGI. CDR3 length: 15 amino acids. After removal of 4 bases from V and 4 bases from J, the junction contained 8 bases not matched to a gene. CDR3 in DNA: TGTGCCAGCAGTTTATCGGACAGGGATACCTATGGCTACACCTTC. Amino acids: CASSLSDRDTYGYTF.

This clone was seen more than once but under ten times. The chain couples TRBV4-3 to TRBJ2-5; D gene unclear. The germline gives CDR1 LGHNA, CDR2 YSLEER. The CDR3 has 15 amino acids. V gave up 0 bases and J gave up 4 bases, with 12 bases separating them. The CDR3 loop reads CASSQDLRLVETQYF. The CDR3 DNA reads TGCGCCAGCAGCCAAGATCTAAGGCTAGTAGAGACCCAGTACTTC.

This chain uses TRBV19 with TRBJ2-7, with D tentatively TRBD2 (6 bases). The germline V and J ends were trimmed by 3 bases and 3 bases, with 12 bases remaining between them. The CDR3 has 14 residues. The germline V gene encodes CDR1 LNHDA and CDR2 SQIVND (reference sequence). CDR3 residues: CASSISRGGYEQYF. DNA for the CDR3: TGTGCCAGTAGTATTTCCCGGGGAGGCTACGAGCAGTACTTC.